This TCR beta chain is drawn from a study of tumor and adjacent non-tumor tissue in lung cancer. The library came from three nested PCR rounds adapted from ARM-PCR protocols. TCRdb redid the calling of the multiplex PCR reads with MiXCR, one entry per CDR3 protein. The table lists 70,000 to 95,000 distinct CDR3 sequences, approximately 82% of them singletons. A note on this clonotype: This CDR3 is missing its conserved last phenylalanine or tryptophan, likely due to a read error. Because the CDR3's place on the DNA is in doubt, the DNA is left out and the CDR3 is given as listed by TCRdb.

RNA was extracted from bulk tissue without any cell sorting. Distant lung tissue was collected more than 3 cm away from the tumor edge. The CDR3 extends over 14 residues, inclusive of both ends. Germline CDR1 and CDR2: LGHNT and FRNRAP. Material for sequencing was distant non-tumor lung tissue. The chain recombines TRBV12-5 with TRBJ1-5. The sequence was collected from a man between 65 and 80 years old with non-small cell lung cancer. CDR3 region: CASGLTAGSQPHYL.